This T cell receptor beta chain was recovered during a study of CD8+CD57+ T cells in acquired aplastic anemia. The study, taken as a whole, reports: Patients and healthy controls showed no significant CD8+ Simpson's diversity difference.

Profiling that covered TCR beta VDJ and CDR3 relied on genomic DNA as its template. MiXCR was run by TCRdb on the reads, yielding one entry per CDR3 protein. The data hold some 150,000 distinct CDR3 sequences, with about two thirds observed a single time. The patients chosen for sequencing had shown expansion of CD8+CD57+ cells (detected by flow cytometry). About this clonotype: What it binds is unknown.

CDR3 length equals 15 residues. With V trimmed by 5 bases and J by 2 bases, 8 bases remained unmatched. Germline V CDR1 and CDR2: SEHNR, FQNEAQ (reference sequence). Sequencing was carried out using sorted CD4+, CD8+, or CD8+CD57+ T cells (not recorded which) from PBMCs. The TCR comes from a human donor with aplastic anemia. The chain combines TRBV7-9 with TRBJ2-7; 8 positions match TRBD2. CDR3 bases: TGTGCCAGCAGCCATACGGGACTAGGAACCTACGAGCAGTACTTC. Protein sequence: CASSHTGLGTYEQYF.